The table lists the clone carrying this TCR beta chain with a few counts. TCRdb reanalysed the reads using MiXCR and keeps one entry per CDR3 protein. This sample has approximately 150,000 distinct CDR3 sequences, with 17% found just once. Trimming removed 1 base at V and 0 bases at J, with 16 bases between. Germline CDR1 is SGHTA and CDR2 is FQGNSA. The CDR3 runs 18 residues. These data come from a study of T cell repertoires in cytomegalovirus infection. The sample consisted of CD8+ T cells from PBMCs. This chain joins TRBV7-2 and TRBJ1-3; weak D call: TRBD1 (5 bases). The receptor was isolated from a human donor in good health (CMV status not recorded). Some clones in this sample may be carry-over from other donors' samples. CDR3 DNA sequence: TGTGCCAGCAGCTTAGTGGTGAGACAGATCAACTCTGGAAACACCATATATTTT. It yields the protein CASSLVVRQINSGNTIYF.